This is a list of T cell receptor beta chains from one sample in a study of blood T cell repertoires in COVID-19. TCRdb's copy holds only in-frame clones and misses some; the assay was immunoSEQ multiplex PCR. Of hundreds of thousands of clones listed, over 75% are singletons. Sequencing was carried out using PBMCs or T cells enriched from blood (not recorded which). All receptors derive from a man in his thirties or forties with acute COVID-19. The CDR3 runs from the conserved cysteine through the conserved F or W. Fields, in order: D gene, V gene, J gene, clone size, CDR3 DNA, CDR3 protein. D genes are given only for firm matches. A clone size is listed for some rows: how often the clone was seen (once, few, many), or a class if it is expanded.

d_gene: TRBD1; v_gene: TRBV7-7; j_gene: TRBJ2-2; abundance: -; CDR3nt: TGTGCCAGCAGCTTAGCGGGACAGGGGAGGACCGGGGAGCTGTTTTTT; CDR3aa: CASSLAGQGRTGELFF
d_gene: TRBD1; v_gene: TRBV28; j_gene: TRBJ1-1; abundance: -; CDR3nt: TGTGCCAGCCGATGGCGCGGACAGGGGACCGACACTGAAGCTTTCTTT; CDR3aa: CASRWRGQGTDTEAFF
d_gene: TRBD1; v_gene: TRBV30; j_gene: TRBJ1-6; abundance: -; CDR3nt: TGTGCCTGGAGTGCGGGGACAGATTCACCCCTCCACTTT; CDR3aa: CAWSAGTDSPLHF
d_gene: -; v_gene: TRBV4-1; j_gene: TRBJ1-5; abundance: -; CDR3nt: TGCGCCAGCAGCCAAGTAGGGGTTGGAATTAACAATCAGCCCCAGCATTTT; CDR3aa: CASSQVGVGINNQPQHF
d_gene: -; v_gene: TRBV5-4; j_gene: TRBJ1-1; abundance: -; CDR3nt: TGTGCCAGCAGCCCAAAGAACACTGAAGCTTTCTTT; CDR3aa: CASSPKNTEAFF
d_gene: TRBD1; v_gene: TRBV18; j_gene: TRBJ1-1; abundance: few; CDR3nt: TGTGCCAGCTCACCGCTGACAGGGATCACTGAAGCTTTCTTT; CDR3aa: CASSPLTGITEAFF
d_gene: -; v_gene: TRBV21-1; j_gene: TRBJ1-1; abundance: -; CDR3nt: TGTGCCAGCAGCAACGGGGCGGGGACTGAAGCTTTCTTT; CDR3aa: CASSNGAGTEAFF
d_gene: TRBD1; v_gene: TRBV6-5; j_gene: TRBJ1-2; abundance: -; CDR3nt: TGTGCCAGCAGTCTGACAGGGGTTGTAAACTATGGCTACACCTTC; CDR3aa: CASSLTGVVNYGYTF
d_gene: -; v_gene: TRBV27; j_gene: TRBJ1-4; abundance: -; CDR3nt: TGTGCCAGCAGTTCGAGGGTTAGGGAAAAACTGTTTTTT; CDR3aa: CASSSRVREKLFF
d_gene: -; v_gene: TRBV30; j_gene: TRBJ2-1; abundance: few; CDR3nt: TGTGCCTGGAGTGCGGGCCCGGGGGAGCAGTTCTTC; CDR3aa: CAWSAGPGEQFF
d_gene: TRBD1; v_gene: TRBV6-1; j_gene: TRBJ1-2; abundance: few; CDR3nt: TGTGCCAGCAGTGAGAATGTAAGGACAGGGGGTCTCCGCGGGGACTATGGCTACACCTTC; CDR3aa: CASSENVRTGGLRGDYGYTF
d_gene: TRBD2; v_gene: TRBV2; j_gene: TRBJ2-1; abundance: -; CDR3nt: TGTGCCAGCAGTGGACTAGCTTCTGACAATGAGCAGTTCTTC; CDR3aa: CASSGLASDNEQFF
d_gene: TRBD1; v_gene: TRBV9; j_gene: TRBJ2-7; abundance: few; CDR3nt: TGTGCCAGCAGCCGGGGACAGGGGTACGAGCAGTACTTC; CDR3aa: CASSRGQGYEQYF
d_gene: -; v_gene: TRBV29-1; j_gene: TRBJ2-5; abundance: -; CDR3nt: TGCAGCGAAACATCGGCAGGAGAGACCCAGTACTTC; CDR3aa: CSETSAGETQYF
d_gene: -; v_gene: TRBV11-1; j_gene: TRBJ2-7; abundance: -; CDR3nt: TGTGCCAGCAGCCGATCTAATTCCTACGAGCAGTACTTC; CDR3aa: CASSRSNSYEQYF
d_gene: TRBD1; v_gene: TRBV5-1; j_gene: TRBJ2-1; abundance: -; CDR3nt: TGCGCCAGCAGCAAGGACAGGGTGTCCTACAATGAGCAGTTCTTC; CDR3aa: CASSKDRVSYNEQFF
d_gene: TRBD1; v_gene: TRBV19; j_gene: TRBJ1-2; abundance: -; CDR3nt: TGTGCCAGTAGTGACAGGGGGAACTATGGCTACACCTTC; CDR3aa: CASSDRGNYGYTF
d_gene: -; v_gene: TRBV3-1/TRBV3-2; j_gene: TRBJ1-1; abundance: -; CDR3nt: TGTGCCACCCATTCCACCCCTGAAAGCGGCACTGAAGCTTTCTTT; CDR3aa: CATHSTPESGTEAFF
d_gene: TRBD1; v_gene: TRBV27; j_gene: TRBJ1-2; abundance: -; CDR3nt: TGTGCCAGCAGTCGAGGGACAGGGGGTCGCTATGGCTACACCTTC; CDR3aa: CASSRGTGGRYGYTF
d_gene: -; v_gene: TRBV11-2; j_gene: TRBJ1-3; abundance: -; CDR3nt: TGTGCCAGCAGCTTGAGGACTGTCGGTAAGGTGACCGCTGGAAACACCATATATTTT; CDR3aa: CASSLRTVGKVTAGNTIYF
d_gene: TRBD2; v_gene: TRBV11-3; j_gene: TRBJ2-5; abundance: -; CDR3nt: TGTGCCAGCAGCCGACTAGCGGGGGCCCAAGAGACCCAGTACTTC; CDR3aa: CASSRLAGAQETQYF
d_gene: -; v_gene: TRBV3-1/TRBV3-2; j_gene: TRBJ1-2; abundance: -; CDR3nt: TGTGCCAGCAGCCATACGAGGTCTCGGAACTATGGCTACACCTTC; CDR3aa: CASSHTRSRNYGYTF
d_gene: -; v_gene: TRBV5-1; j_gene: TRBJ1-1; abundance: many; CDR3nt: TGCGCCAGCAGACAGGACAGCATGAACACTGAAGCTTTCTTT; CDR3aa: CASRQDSMNTEAFF
d_gene: -; v_gene: TRBV3-1/TRBV3-2; j_gene: TRBJ2-7; abundance: -; CDR3nt: TGTGCCAGCAGCTCCACGGGTTACGAGCAGTACTTC; CDR3aa: CASSSTGYEQYF
d_gene: TRBD1; v_gene: TRBV27; j_gene: TRBJ1-2; abundance: -; CDR3nt: TGTGCCAGCGGGAAGGGACAGGGCGGGTATGGCTACACCTTC; CDR3aa: CASGKGQGGYGYTF
d_gene: -; v_gene: TRBV2; j_gene: TRBJ1-5; abundance: -; CDR3nt: TGTGCCAGCACCGGGGGAGGTAGGCAGCCCCAGCATTTT; CDR3aa: CASTGGGRQPQHF
d_gene: TRBD2; v_gene: TRBV4-1; j_gene: TRBJ2-1; abundance: -; CDR3nt: TGCGCCAGCAGCCTTCCCCTAGCGGGGGGATACAATGAGCAGTTCTTC; CDR3aa: CASSLPLAGGYNEQFF
d_gene: -; v_gene: TRBV19; j_gene: TRBJ2-1; abundance: -; CDR3nt: TGTGCCAGTAGTATGGGCAGGAATGAGCAGTTCTTC; CDR3aa: CASSMGRNEQFF
d_gene: TRBD1; v_gene: TRBV7-2; j_gene: TRBJ2-7; abundance: -; CDR3nt: TGTGCCAGCAGCTTTGAGACAGGGTACCACGAGCAGTACTTC; CDR3aa: CASSFETGYHEQYF
d_gene: TRBD1; v_gene: TRBV14; j_gene: TRBJ1-6; abundance: -; CDR3nt: TGTGCCAGCAGCCTTATGGACAGGGGCAATTCACCCCTCCACTTT; CDR3aa: CASSLMDRGNSPLHF
d_gene: -; v_gene: TRBV5-1; j_gene: TRBJ2-5; abundance: -; CDR3nt: TGCGCCAGCAGCTCCCCGGGACAAGAGACCCAGTACTTC; CDR3aa: CASSSPGQETQYF
d_gene: -; v_gene: TRBV2; j_gene: TRBJ1-6; abundance: -; CDR3nt: TGTGCCAGCAGTGCAACAGGGTTTAGCCTTAATTCACCCCTCCACTTT; CDR3aa: CASSATGFSLNSPLHF
d_gene: -; v_gene: TRBV18; j_gene: TRBJ2-7; abundance: few; CDR3nt: TGTGCCAGCTGTGCGGGACCGTCCTACGAGCAGTACTTC; CDR3aa: CASCAGPSYEQYF
d_gene: TRBD1; v_gene: TRBV6-2/TRBV6-3; j_gene: TRBJ2-7; abundance: -; CDR3nt: TGTGCCAGCAGTTTTCCCGGGACAGCCTACTACGAGCAGTACTTC; CDR3aa: CASSFPGTAYYEQYF
d_gene: -; v_gene: TRBV6-6; j_gene: TRBJ2-6; abundance: -; CDR3nt: TGTGCCAGCAGTCCGACCCAGGGGGGTGGTGGGGCCAACGTCCTGACTTTC; CDR3aa: CASSPTQGGGGANVLTF
d_gene: -; v_gene: TRBV27; j_gene: TRBJ1-4; abundance: -; CDR3nt: TGTGCCAGCAGTTTATTGACAGGTGGTCCTGAAAAACTGTTTTTT; CDR3aa: CASSLLTGGPEKLFF
d_gene: TRBD1; v_gene: TRBV6-5; j_gene: TRBJ1-2; abundance: few; CDR3nt: TGTGCCAGCAGAGACAGGGGGGGGGCCTATGGCTACACCTTC; CDR3aa: CASRDRGGAYGYTF
d_gene: -; v_gene: TRBV11-1; j_gene: TRBJ2-7; abundance: few; CDR3nt: TGTGCCAGCAGCTCGCCTAATGAGGGGGCCTACGAGCAGTACTTC; CDR3aa: CASSSPNEGAYEQYF
d_gene: TRBD2; v_gene: TRBV3-1/TRBV3-2; j_gene: TRBJ2-4; abundance: -; CDR3nt: TGTGCCAGCAGCCAAGAATCCCTCGAAGCGGGAAGAAACATTCAGTACTTC; CDR3aa: CASSQESLEAGRNIQYF
d_gene: TRBD1; v_gene: TRBV27; j_gene: TRBJ1-2; abundance: -; CDR3nt: TGTGCCAGCAGAACAGGGGGGGGAACGGCCTATGGCTACACCTTC; CDR3aa: CASRTGGGTAYGYTF
d_gene: -; v_gene: TRBV3-1/TRBV3-2; j_gene: TRBJ2-2; abundance: -; CDR3nt: TGTGCCAGCAGCCAAGGGCGGGTCGGGGAGCTGTTTTTT; CDR3aa: CASSQGRVGELFF
d_gene: -; v_gene: TRBV14; j_gene: TRBJ2-1; abundance: -; CDR3nt: TGTGCCAGCAGCCAAGGTGGAGGGGTGGACAATGAGCAGTTCTTC; CDR3aa: CASSQGGGVDNEQFF
d_gene: -; v_gene: TRBV27; j_gene: TRBJ1-5; abundance: -; CDR3nt: TGTGCCAGCAGCGTCCGGCCCCGGGATCCCCAGCATTTT; CDR3aa: CASSVRPRDPQHF
d_gene: -; v_gene: TRBV12-3/TRBV12-4; j_gene: TRBJ2-7; abundance: -; CDR3nt: TGTGCCAGCAGTGGGGTAGCGTTCGAGCAGTACTTC; CDR3aa: CASSGVAFEQYF
d_gene: TRBD1; v_gene: TRBV6-1; j_gene: TRBJ1-4; abundance: -; CDR3nt: TGTGCCAGCAGTGGATACCGGGACAGGGGGAATGAAAAACTGTTTTTT; CDR3aa: CASSGYRDRGNEKLFF
d_gene: -; v_gene: TRBV5-1; j_gene: TRBJ2-2; abundance: few; CDR3nt: TGCGCCAGCAGCTTCGTTGGGGGGTACGCCACCGGGGAGCTGTTTTTT; CDR3aa: CASSFVGGYATGELFF
d_gene: -; v_gene: TRBV6-1; j_gene: TRBJ1-5; abundance: -; CDR3nt: TGTGCCAGCAGTGAACGGGGCAGGGGAAATCAGCCCCAGCATTTT; CDR3aa: CASSERGRGNQPQHF